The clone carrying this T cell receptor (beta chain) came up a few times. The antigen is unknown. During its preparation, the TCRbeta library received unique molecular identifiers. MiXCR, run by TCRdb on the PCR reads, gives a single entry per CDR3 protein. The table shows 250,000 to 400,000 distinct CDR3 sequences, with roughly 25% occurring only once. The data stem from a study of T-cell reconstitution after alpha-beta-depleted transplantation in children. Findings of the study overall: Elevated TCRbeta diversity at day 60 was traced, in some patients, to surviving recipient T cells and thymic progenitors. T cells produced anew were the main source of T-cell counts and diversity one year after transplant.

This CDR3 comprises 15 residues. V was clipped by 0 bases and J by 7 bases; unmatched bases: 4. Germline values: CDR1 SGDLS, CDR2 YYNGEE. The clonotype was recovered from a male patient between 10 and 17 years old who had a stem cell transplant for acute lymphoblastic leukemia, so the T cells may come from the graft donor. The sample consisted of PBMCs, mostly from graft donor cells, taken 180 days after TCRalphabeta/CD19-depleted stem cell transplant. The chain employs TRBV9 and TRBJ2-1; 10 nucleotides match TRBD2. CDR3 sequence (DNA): TGTGCCAGCAGCGTAGCGGCTAGCGGGAGTAATGAGCAGTTCTTC. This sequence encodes CASSVAASGSNEQFF.